This T cell receptor (beta chain) was found in a study of T cells after yellow fever vaccination. In the study overall: When fractions had low cell numbers, they were prepared with SMART-Seq v4 Ultra Low Input. Study conclusions and caveats: Reappearance after the booster was seen for most primary-vaccination clones, at around 95% CD4 and around 88% CD8. Abundant bulk-derived clonotypes could contaminate FACS-sorted repertoires.

CDR1 and CDR2 from the germline V gene are MNHEY and SVGEGT. Trimming took 2 bases from V and 3 from J; bases not matched to a gene: 4. CDR3 length equals 14 residues. The table lists this clonotype with many counts. As yet, its antigen is unknown. The study made its TCR cDNA through 5'RACE template switching. That step introduced a universal primer site along with UMIs. TCRdb reprocessed the 5' RACE reads via MiXCR and lists one record per CDR3 protein. The sample has around 310,000 distinct CDR3 sequences, approximately 4% seen once. The sample was PBMCs, taken 15 days after the yellow fever booster vaccination. J is TRBJ2-7 and V is TRBV6-2 or TRBV6-3; 7 bases are a match to TRBD2. The TCR comes from a young man who received the YFV17D yellow fever vaccine. CDR3 region: CASSYGGDGYEQYF. In nucleotides, the CDR3 is TGTGCCAGCAGTTACGGGGGGGATGGCTACGAGCAGTACTTC.